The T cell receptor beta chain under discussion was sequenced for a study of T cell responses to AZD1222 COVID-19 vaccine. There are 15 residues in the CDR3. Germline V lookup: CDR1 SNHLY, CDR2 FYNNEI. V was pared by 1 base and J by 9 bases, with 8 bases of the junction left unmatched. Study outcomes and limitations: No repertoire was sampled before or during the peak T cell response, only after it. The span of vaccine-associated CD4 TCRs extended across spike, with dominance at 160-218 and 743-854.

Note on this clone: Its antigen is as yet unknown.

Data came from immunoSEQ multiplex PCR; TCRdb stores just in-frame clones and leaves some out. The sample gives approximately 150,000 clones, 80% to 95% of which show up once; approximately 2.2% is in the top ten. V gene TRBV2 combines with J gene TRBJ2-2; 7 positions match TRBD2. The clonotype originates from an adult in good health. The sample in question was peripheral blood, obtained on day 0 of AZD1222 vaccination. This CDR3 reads CASSEVRRGTRELFF. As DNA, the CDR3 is TGTGCCAGCAGTGAAGTCAGGCGGGGGACGCGGGAGCTGTTTTTT.